This is a list of T cell receptor beta chains from one sample in a study of T-cell memory formation after mild COVID-19. TCRdb reprocessed the 5' RACE reads with MiXCR, giving one entry per CDR3 protein. The data show roughly 58,000 distinct CDR3 sequences, 8% to 10% seen once. Sequencing was performed on PBMCs or a T cell subset sorted from them (not recorded which). These receptors were collected from a man in his late teens or twenties who had mild COVID-19 (a few samples of this study predate the infection). Cell type and time point are not known. CDR3s include the opening cysteine and the closing phenylalanine or tryptophan. D genes are given only for firm matches. Some rows mark clone size as missing; the rest say once, few, many or name a class of expanded clone.

CDR3nt: TGCAGTGCTAGACCGGACTATGGCTACACCTTC
CDR3aa: CSARPDYGYTF
v_gene: TRBV20-1
len: 11
j_gene: TRBJ1-2
d_gene: NA
abundance: NA

CDR3nt: TGTGCCAGCAGCTACCAAGGCAAGGGGACTGAAGCTTTCTTT
CDR3aa: CASSYQGKGTEAFF
v_gene: TRBV7-2
len: 14
j_gene: TRBJ1-1
d_gene: NA
abundance: NA

CDR3nt: TGTGCCAGCAGCTACGGTGGGCCCCAAGAGACCCAGTACTTC
CDR3aa: CASSYGGPQETQYF
v_gene: TRBV7-6
len: 14
j_gene: TRBJ2-5
d_gene: NA
abundance: many

CDR3nt: TGTGCCAGCAGCCAGGGACGGCAAGAGACCCAGTACTTC
CDR3aa: CASSQGRQETQYF
v_gene: TRBV7-7
len: 13
j_gene: TRBJ2-5
d_gene: NA
abundance: few

CDR3nt: TGCAGCGTTGAGATCCGGGGGATCAGCACAGATACGCAGTATTTT
CDR3aa: CSVEIRGISTDTQYF
v_gene: TRBV29-1
len: 15
j_gene: TRBJ2-3
d_gene: NA
abundance: NA

CDR3nt: TGCAGTACAGGTTCTCCTGGGGCCAACGTCCTGACTTTC
CDR3aa: CSTGSPGANVLTF
v_gene: TRBV20-1
len: 13
j_gene: TRBJ2-6
d_gene: NA
abundance: few

CDR3nt: TGTGCCAGCAGTGATAGCTCCTATAATTCACCCCTCCACTTT
CDR3aa: CASSDSSYNSPLHF
v_gene: TRBV4-2
len: 14
j_gene: TRBJ1-6
d_gene: NA
abundance: NA

CDR3nt: TGTGCCAGCTCCTTCGGGGGACTGCTCCAAGAGACCCAGTACTTC
CDR3aa: CASSFGGLLQETQYF
v_gene: TRBV7-9
len: 15
j_gene: TRBJ2-5
d_gene: NA
abundance: many

CDR3nt: TGCAGCCTCCCCAGCGGGGGGAACAATGAGCAGTTCTTC
CDR3aa: CSLPSGGNNEQFF
v_gene: TRBV29-1
len: 13
j_gene: TRBJ2-1
d_gene: TRBD2
abundance: NA

CDR3nt: TGTGCCAGCAGCCCTACCACATATAGCAATCAGCCCCAGCATTTT
CDR3aa: CASSPTTYSNQPQHF
v_gene: TRBV27
len: 15
j_gene: TRBJ1-5
d_gene: NA
abundance: few

CDR3nt: TGTGCCACCAGCAGAGATCCCAGTCCTATATACAATGAGCAGTTCTTC
CDR3aa: CATSRDPSPIYNEQFF
v_gene: TRBV15
len: 16
j_gene: TRBJ2-1
d_gene: NA
abundance: NA

CDR3nt: TGTGCCAGCAGCTTATGGGGAGGCAGTTCCTACGAGCAGTACTTC
CDR3aa: CASSLWGGSSYEQYF
v_gene: TRBV7-6
len: 15
j_gene: TRBJ2-7
d_gene: NA
abundance: many

CDR3nt: TGTGCCAGCAGCCCCCCGGGCGGCTACGAGCAGTACTTC
CDR3aa: CASSPPGGYEQYF
v_gene: TRBV7-2
len: 13
j_gene: TRBJ2-7
d_gene: NA
abundance: few

CDR3nt: TGCGCCAGCAGCCAAGAGCAGACCGGCATTCAGTACTTC
CDR3aa: CASSQEQTGIQYF
v_gene: TRBV4-3
len: 13
j_gene: TRBJ2-4
d_gene: NA
abundance: few

CDR3nt: TGTGCCAGCAGCCCCCGGGGGAGGAGCCCAGATACGCAGTATTTT
CDR3aa: CASSPRGRSPDTQYF
v_gene: TRBV11-2
len: 15
j_gene: TRBJ2-3
d_gene: NA
abundance: few

CDR3nt: TGTGCCAGCACCCCGACAGGGGCGGACACTGAAGCTTTCTTT
CDR3aa: CASTPTGADTEAFF
v_gene: TRBV28
len: 14
j_gene: TRBJ1-1
d_gene: TRBD1
abundance: few

CDR3nt: TGCGCCAGCAGCCAAAGGACAGACTACAATGAGCAGTTCTTC
CDR3aa: CASSQRTDYNEQFF
v_gene: TRBV5-1
len: 14
j_gene: TRBJ2-1
d_gene: NA
abundance: few

CDR3nt: TGTGCCACCAGCAGAGATCGGCGGCCCCAAGAGACCCAGTACTTC
CDR3aa: CATSRDRRPQETQYF
v_gene: TRBV15
len: 15
j_gene: TRBJ2-5
d_gene: NA
abundance: few

CDR3nt: TGTGCCACCAGTGATCTGAACGGACAGGGTAGCAGGGGCTACACCTTC
CDR3aa: CATSDLNGQGSRGYTF
v_gene: TRBV24-1
len: 16
j_gene: TRBJ1-2
d_gene: TRBD1
abundance: once

CDR3nt: TGTGCCAGAACGACAGGCCCCAACACCGGGGAGCTGTTTTTT
CDR3aa: CARTTGPNTGELFF
v_gene: TRBV7-9
len: 14
j_gene: TRBJ2-2
d_gene: NA
abundance: NA

CDR3nt: TGTGCCAGCAGTCTCCAGGGTACGGTCGAGACCCAGTACTTC
CDR3aa: CASSLQGTVETQYF
v_gene: TRBV27
len: 14
j_gene: TRBJ2-5
d_gene: NA
abundance: NA

CDR3nt: TGCGCCAGCAGCGGAACAGGGGTTGATGAGCAGTTCTTC
CDR3aa: CASSGTGVDEQFF
v_gene: TRBV5-1
len: 13
j_gene: TRBJ2-1
d_gene: TRBD1
abundance: few

CDR3nt: TGCAGTGCTAGAGATGGTCCCGACCGTAGGGAGTTCTTC
CDR3aa: CSARDGPDRREFF
v_gene: TRBV20-1
len: 13
j_gene: TRBJ2-1
d_gene: NA
abundance: NA

CDR3nt: TGTGCCAGCAGCCGTACAGGGGATTCACCCCTCCACTTT
CDR3aa: CASSRTGDSPLHF
v_gene: TRBV3-1
len: 13
j_gene: TRBJ1-6
d_gene: TRBD1
abundance: NA

CDR3nt: TGTGCCAGCAGCGAGTCAGGGGTAGCCGGGGAGCTGTTTTTT
CDR3aa: CASSESGVAGELFF
v_gene: TRBV7-2
len: 14
j_gene: TRBJ2-2
d_gene: NA
abundance: few

CDR3nt: TGCAGTGCATACGGAGCGGGGGCTGGGGCCAACGTCCTGACTTTC
CDR3aa: CSAYGAGAGANVLTF
v_gene: TRBV20-1
len: 15
j_gene: TRBJ2-6
d_gene: TRBD2
abundance: NA

CDR3nt: TGTGCCAGCAGCTTAGGGACACCAAACACTGAAGCTTTCTTT
CDR3aa: CASSLGTPNTEAFF
v_gene: TRBV7-9
len: 14
j_gene: TRBJ1-1
d_gene: NA
abundance: NA

CDR3nt: TGTGCCAGCAGCCCCGACCCGGGCCGAGAGGGCGAGCAGTACTTC
CDR3aa: CASSPDPGREGEQYF
v_gene: TRBV7-9
len: 15
j_gene: TRBJ2-7
d_gene: NA
abundance: NA

CDR3nt: TGCGCCAGCAGCCAAGATCCTAAGCCGGGACGGCCCACAGATACGCAGTATTTT
CDR3aa: CASSQDPKPGRPTDTQYF
v_gene: TRBV4-3
len: 18
j_gene: TRBJ2-3
d_gene: NA
abundance: few

CDR3nt: TGTGCCAGCAGCCTGGACAGGGGCCGTCGCGCCTTC
CDR3aa: CASSLDRGRRAF
v_gene: TRBV7-8
len: 12
j_gene: TRBJ1-2
d_gene: TRBD1
abundance: NA